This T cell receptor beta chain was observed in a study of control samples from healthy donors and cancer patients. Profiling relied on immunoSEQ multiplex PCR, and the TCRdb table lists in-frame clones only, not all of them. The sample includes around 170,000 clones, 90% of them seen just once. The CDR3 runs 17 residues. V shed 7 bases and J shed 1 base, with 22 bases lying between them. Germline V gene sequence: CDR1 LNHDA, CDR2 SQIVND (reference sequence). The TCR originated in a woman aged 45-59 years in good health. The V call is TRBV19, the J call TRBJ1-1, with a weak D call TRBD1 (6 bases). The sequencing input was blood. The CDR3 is CASKRSGIGTTNTEAFF. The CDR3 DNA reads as TGTGCCAGTAAAAGGTCGGGTATAGGGACAACGAACACTGAAGCTTTCTTT. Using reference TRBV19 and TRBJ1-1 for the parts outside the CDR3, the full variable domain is DGGITQSPKYLFRKEGQNVTLSCEQNLNHDAMYWYRQDPGQGLRLIYYSQIVNDFQKGDIAEGYSVSREKKESFPLTVTSAQKNPTAFYLCASKRSGIGTTNTEAFFGQGTRLTVV.